This TCR beta chain originates from a study of identical twins. Trimming removed 3 bases at V and 1 base at J, with 7 bases between. CDR1 LNHDA and CDR2 SQIVND come from the germline V gene (reference sequence). The CDR3 sequence is 15 residues long. Points from the study as a whole: There were fewer insertions in abundant cord blood beta clonotypes, but memory repertoires showed no such pattern. Low generation-probability sequences were in excess among twin-shared out-of-frame alpha sequences. Invariant populations such as MAIT and iNKT cells could partly muddle zero-insertion analyses.

TCRdb re-called the 5' RACE reads through MiXCR, storing one row per CDR3 protein. The data contain about 340,000 distinct CDR3 sequences, more than 9% of them singletons. The sample holds a few counts of this clonotype. Antigen unknown. This sample was also put to use in a study of yellow fever vaccine responses in identical twins. That study reports: Reported findings indicate that twins' vaccine T cell responses seemed partially convergent, partially personalized.

The TCR originated in a woman between 18 and 29 years old in good health. The rearrangement joins TRBV19 to TRBJ2-6, with D unresolved. Sequencing used CD8+ T cells sorted from blood. The CDR3 is CASSMAQSGANVLTF. The CDR3 nucleotides read TGTGCCAGTAGTATGGCTCAATCTGGGGCCAACGTCCTGACTTTC.